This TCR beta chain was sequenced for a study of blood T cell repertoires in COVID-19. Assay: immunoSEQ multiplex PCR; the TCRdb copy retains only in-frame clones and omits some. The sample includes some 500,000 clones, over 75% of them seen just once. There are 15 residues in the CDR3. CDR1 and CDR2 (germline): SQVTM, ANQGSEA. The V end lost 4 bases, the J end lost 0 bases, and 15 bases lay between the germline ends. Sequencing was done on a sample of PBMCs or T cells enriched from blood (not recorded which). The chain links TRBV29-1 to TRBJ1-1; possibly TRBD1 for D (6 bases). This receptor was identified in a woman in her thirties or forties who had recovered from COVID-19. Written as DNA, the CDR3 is TGCAGCGTTGCGAAGCGGACAGTAATGAACACTGAAGCTTTCTTT. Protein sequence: CSVAKRTVMNTEAFF.